This T cell receptor beta chain is drawn from a study of identical twins. General study results and limits: Out-of-frame alpha sequences shared by twins were enriched for low generation probability.

Each cDNA held unique molecular identifiers, and template switching gave it a universal primer site. TCRdb itself ran the 5' RACE reads through MiXCR, one entry per CDR3 protein. The sample lists about 520,000 distinct CDR3 sequences, about 20% occurring once. A note on this clonotype: What it binds is not known.

The ends were cut back, 4 bases at V and 2 bases at J, with 15 bases in the middle. This CDR3 is built from 15 residues. These data are also associated with another study on T cells expressing NK-cell markers. According to that study: HCMV specificity of the expanded NKG2C+ T cell clones was not established.

The material sequenced was CD4+ T cells sorted from blood. The chain combines TRBV12-3 or TRBV12-4 with TRBJ2-7, with D possibly being TRBD2 (6 bases). The sequence was obtained from a woman aged 18-29 years in good health. The CDR3 loop is CASSYRLGGAYEQYF. The DNA of the CDR3 is TGTGCCAGCAGTTACCGTTTGGGGGGTGCCTACGAGCAGTACTTC.